These 17 T cell receptor beta chains share one sample of origin, sequenced in a study of graft-versus-host responses after intestinal transplantation. No antigen is known for these receptors. Sequencing used immunoSEQ multiplex PCR; TCRdb keeps in-frame clones, though not all of them. The sample consists of around 100,000 clones, over 75% of them appearing once. The sequences come from unstimulated CD4+ T cells sorted from spleen or lymph node cells, collected before intestinal transplant. These receptors were collected from a human donor who received an intestinal transplant.

In DNA, the CDR3 is TGTGCCAGCAGTGAAAGTAGAGTAATTCAGTACTTC. As protein: CASSESRVIQYF. The chain has TRBV6-1 and TRBJ2-4, with unresolved D. The CDR3 runs 12 residues. In germline, CDR1 is MNHNS, CDR2 SASEGT. Trimming took 2 bases from V and 10 from J, leaving 9 bases between them.

The chain recombines TRBV28 with TRBJ1-5; D ambiguous. In germline, CDR1 is MDHEN, CDR2 SYDVKM. The CDR3 contains 14 residues. The V end lost 1 base, the J end lost 1 base, and 5 bases lay between the germline ends. The CDR3 protein is CASSLLDSNQPQHF. Here the CDR3 DNA reads TGTGCCAGCAGTTTATTGGACAGCAATCAGCCCCAGCATTTT.

This clone was seen only once. The V call is TRBV7-2, the J call TRBJ2-1; D is possibly TRBD2 (7 bases). The germline V gene encodes CDR1 SGHTA and CDR2 FQGNSA. The CDR3 has 17 amino acids. Trimming removed 3 bases at V and 4 bases at J, with 19 bases between. The CDR3 DNA sequence: TGTGCCAGCAGCTTTAATAGGGGGGGGAGTTGGTACAATGAGCAGTTCTTC. Its protein is CASSFNRGGSWYNEQFF.

This chain connects TRBV11-2 to TRBJ2-3, with 9 nucleotides matching TRBD2. The length of the CDR3 is 16 residues. V dropped 1 base and J dropped 1; count of bases not matched to a gene: 3. The germline V gene encodes CDR1 SGHAT and CDR2 FQNNGV. The CDR3, as DNA: TGTGCCAGCAGCTTAGCCCAGCGGGGGGGCACAGATACGCAGTATTTT. Translated, it gives CASSLAQRGGTDTQYF.

This rearrangement joins TRBV7-6 to TRBJ2-5, with D possibly being TRBD2 (5 bases). CDR3 length: 14 amino acids. Trimming removed 3 bases at V and 2 bases at J, with 10 bases between. Per germline, CDR1 SGHVS and CDR2 FNYEAQ. The CDR3 sequence: CASSFNPGQETQYF. The CDR3 nucleotides are TGTGCCAGCAGCTTTAACCCGGGACAAGAGACCCAGTACTTC. Drawing the rest from reference TRBV7-6 and TRBJ2-5, the complete variable domain is GAGVSQSPRYKVTKRGQDVALRCDPISGHVSLYWYRQALGQGPEFLTYFNYEAQQDKSGLPNDRFSAERPEGSISTLTIQRTEQRDSAMYRCASSFNPGQETQYFGPGTRLLVL.

The chain has TRBV4-1 and TRBJ2-4; 13 bases are a match to TRBD2. Trimming at V came to 4 bases and at J to 6 bases, leaving 6 bases not matched to a gene. Germline V lookup: CDR1 MGHRA, CDR2 YSYEKL. The CDR3 sequence is 16 residues long. In DNA form, the CDR3 reads TGCGCCAGCAGCCCCCGGACTAGCGGGGGTGGAAACATTCAGTACTTC. Translated, it gives CASSPRTSGGGNIQYF.

This rearrangement joins TRBV12-1 to TRBJ2-3; TRBD2 was called by the table and not checked on the DNA. TRBV12-1 is deemed a pseudogene. The CDR3 runs to 15 residues. CDR3 region: CASSWTSGPPDTQYF. CDR3 in DNA: TGTGCCAGCAGCTGGACTAGCGGCCCTCCAGATACGCAGTATTTT.

V is TRBV28 and J is TRBJ1-5; D remains unclear. V lost 3 bases, J lost 0 bases, and 9 bases lay in between. From germline, CDR1 is MDHEN and CDR2 SYDVKM. This CDR3 comprises 15 residues. CDR3 loop: CASSLMSFSNQPQHF. For the CDR3, the DNA is TGTGCCAGCAGTTTGATGAGTTTTAGCAATCAGCCCCAGCATTTT.

The CDR3, as DNA: TGTGCCAGCAGCTTGGGGGTTTCCCTCTACAATGAGCAGTTCTTC. Its translation: CASSLGVSLYNEQFF. V and J are TRBV5-6 and TRBJ2-1; D remains ambiguous. From germline, CDR1 is SGHDT and CDR2 YYEEEE. The germline V and J ends were trimmed by 0 bases and 3 bases, with 10 bases remaining between them. The CDR3 sequence is 15 residues long.

The chain couples TRBV6-5 to TRBJ2-1; D ambiguous. V lost 4 bases to trimming and J lost 7 bases, with 17 bases between them. This CDR3 is built from 15 residues. CDR1 is MNHEY, CDR2 SVGAGI, per germline. The CDR3 protein is CASSFFRPGLNEQFF. The CDR3, as DNA: TGTGCCAGCAGTTTTTTTCGGCCGGGTTTAAATGAGCAGTTCTTC.

The CDR3 DNA reads as TGTGCCAGCAGTCTTCCGGGACAGAGCTCCCAAATCGCCTACGAGCAGTACTTC. Translating gives CASSLPGQSSQIAYEQYF. This chain joins TRBV25-1 and TRBJ2-7, with TRBD1 identical over 7 bases. Unmatched junction bases numbered 18, after V lost 5 bases and J lost 2 bases. The V gene's germline CDR1 is MGHDK and CDR2 SYGVNS. CDR3 length equals 18 residues.

The chain is built from TRBV29-1 and TRBJ2-5; the match to TRBD1 covers 8 bases. Germline V gives CDR1 SQVTM, CDR2 ANQGSEA. The CDR3 has 12 residues. With V trimmed by 4 bases and J by 5 bases, 3 bases remained unmatched. Here the CDR3 reads CSVGTGSETQYF. The CDR3 region has the DNA TGCAGCGTTGGGACAGGGTCTGAGACCCAGTACTTC. The full variable domain, in which reference TRBV29-1 and TRBJ2-5 provide the parts outside the CDR3, is SAVISQKPSRDICQRGTSLTIQCQVDSQVTMMFWYRQQPGQSLTLIATANQGSEATYESGFVIDKFPISRPNLTFSTLTVSNMSPEDSSIYLCSVGTGSETQYFGPGTRLLVL.

The genes are TRBV5-1 and TRBJ1-2; D gene uncertain. Looked up from germline, CDR1 is SGHRS and CDR2 is YFSETQ. This CDR3 has 16 residues. V was shortened by 4 bases and J by 4 bases, with 20 bases between the two germline ends. The CDR3 protein is CASSPGRAPVAYGYTF. Here the CDR3 DNA reads TGCGCCAGCAGCCCCGGACGGGCACCCGTCGCCTATGGCTACACCTTC.

The chain couples TRBV7-9 to TRBJ1-3; unclear D gene. Germline lookup yields CDR1 SEHNR and CDR2 FQNEAQ (reference sequence). This CDR3 region has 15 residues. The V end lost 2 bases, the J end lost 4 bases, and 12 bases lay between the germline ends. The CDR3 protein is CASSLLSDRGNTIYF. The CDR3 coding sequence is TGTGCCAGCAGCTTACTCTCGGACCGGGGAAACACCATATATTTT.

V and J are TRBV18 and TRBJ1-3, with D unresolved. Trimming removed 2 bases from V and 0 bases from J, with 11 bases in between. The germline CDR1 and CDR2 sequences are KGHSH and LQKENI. The CDR3 runs 16 residues. The CDR3 spells CASSPRLEGSGNTIYF. DNA for the CDR3: TGTGCCAGCTCACCAAGGTTGGAGGGCTCTGGAAACACCATATATTTT.

Details on this clone: Other nucleotide sequences in the sample specify the same CDR3. This chain links TRBV5-1 with TRBJ2-7; a weak D match, TRBD1 (6 bases). The CDR3 spans 14 residues. Trimming left V 4 bases short and J 0 bases short, with 11 bases between. Germline V gives CDR1 SGHRS, CDR2 YFSETQ. The CDR3 here is CASSLSTGSYEQYF. CDR3 coding DNA: TGCGCCAGCAGCCTTTCGACAGGCTCCTACGAGCAGTACTTC.

This rearrangement joins TRBV20-1 to TRBJ2-7; D remains unclear. This CDR3 has 11 residues. Trimming shortened V by 7 bases and J by 2 bases, and 9 bases separated the two germline ends. Germline lookup yields CDR1 DFQATT and CDR2 SNEGSKA (reference sequence). For the CDR3, the DNA is TGCAGTGGTTCGGATACCTACGAGCAGTACTTC. This sequence encodes CSGSDTYEQYF.